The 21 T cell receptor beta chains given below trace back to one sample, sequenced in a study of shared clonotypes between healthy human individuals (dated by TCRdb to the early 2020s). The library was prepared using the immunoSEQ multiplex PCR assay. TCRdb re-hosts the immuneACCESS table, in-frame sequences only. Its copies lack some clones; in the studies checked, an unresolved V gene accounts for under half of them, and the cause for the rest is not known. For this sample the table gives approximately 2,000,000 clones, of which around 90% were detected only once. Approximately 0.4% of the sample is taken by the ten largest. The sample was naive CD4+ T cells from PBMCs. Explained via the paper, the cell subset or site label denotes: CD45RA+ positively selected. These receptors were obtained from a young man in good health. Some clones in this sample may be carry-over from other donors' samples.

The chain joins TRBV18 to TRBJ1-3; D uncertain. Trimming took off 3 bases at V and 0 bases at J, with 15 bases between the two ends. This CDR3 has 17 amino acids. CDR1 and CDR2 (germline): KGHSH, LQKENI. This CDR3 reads CASSPSATVASGNTIYF. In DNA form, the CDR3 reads TGTGCCAGCTCACCCTCGGCGACGGTTGCCTCTGGAAACACCATATATTTT. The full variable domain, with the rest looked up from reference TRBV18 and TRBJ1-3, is NAGVMQNPRHLVRRRGQEARLRCSPMKGHSHVYWYRQLPEEGLKFMVYLQKENIIDESGMPKERFSAEFPKEGPSILRIQQVVRGDSAAYFCASSPSATVASGNTIYFGEGSWLTVV.

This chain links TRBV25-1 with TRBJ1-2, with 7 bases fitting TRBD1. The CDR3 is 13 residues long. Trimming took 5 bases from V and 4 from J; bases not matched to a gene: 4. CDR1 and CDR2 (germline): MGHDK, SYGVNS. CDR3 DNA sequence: TGTGCCAGCAGTCCCCGGGACAGCTATGGCTACACCTTC. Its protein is CASSPRDSYGYTF.

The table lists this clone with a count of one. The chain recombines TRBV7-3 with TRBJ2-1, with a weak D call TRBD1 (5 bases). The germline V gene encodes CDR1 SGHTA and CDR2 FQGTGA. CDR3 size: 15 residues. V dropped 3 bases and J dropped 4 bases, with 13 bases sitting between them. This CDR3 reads CASSFSTVTYNEQFF. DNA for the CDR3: TGTGCCAGCAGCTTTTCGACAGTTACTTACAATGAGCAGTTCTTC.

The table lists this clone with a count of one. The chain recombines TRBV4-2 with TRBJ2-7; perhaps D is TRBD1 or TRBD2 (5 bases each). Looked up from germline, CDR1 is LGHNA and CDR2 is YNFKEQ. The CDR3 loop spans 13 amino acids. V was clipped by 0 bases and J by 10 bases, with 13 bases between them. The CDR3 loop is CASSQEKGRSQYF. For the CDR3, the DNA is TGTGCCAGCAGCCAAGAGAAGGGGAGAAGTCAGTACTTC.

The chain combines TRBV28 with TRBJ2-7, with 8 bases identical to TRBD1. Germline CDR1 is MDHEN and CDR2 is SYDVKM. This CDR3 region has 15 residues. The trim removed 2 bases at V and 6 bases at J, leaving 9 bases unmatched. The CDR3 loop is CASSLIGRTGFEQYF. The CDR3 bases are TGTGCCAGCAGTTTAATCGGCCGGACAGGGTTCGAGCAGTACTTC.

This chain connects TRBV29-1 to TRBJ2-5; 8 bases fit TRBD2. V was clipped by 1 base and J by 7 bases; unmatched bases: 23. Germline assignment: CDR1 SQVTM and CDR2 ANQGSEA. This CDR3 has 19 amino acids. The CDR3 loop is CSVEGLRDGRALVPGTQYF. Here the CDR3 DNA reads TGCAGCGTTGAAGGCCTGAGGGACGGGAGGGCCCTTGTACCAGGGACCCAGTACTTC.

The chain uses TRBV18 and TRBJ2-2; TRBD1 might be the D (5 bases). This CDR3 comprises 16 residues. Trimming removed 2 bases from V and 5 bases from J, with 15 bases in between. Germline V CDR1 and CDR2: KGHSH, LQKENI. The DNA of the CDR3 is TGTGCCAGCTCACCATCACAAGGGGCGCTTACCGGGGAGCTGTTTTTT. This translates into CASSPSQGALTGELFF. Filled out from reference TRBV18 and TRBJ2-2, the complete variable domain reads NAGVMQNPRHLVRRRGQEARLRCSPMKGHSHVYWYRQLPEEGLKFMVYLQKENIIDESGMPKERFSAEFPKEGPSILRIQQVVRGDSAAYFCASSPSQGALTGELFFGEGSRLTVL.

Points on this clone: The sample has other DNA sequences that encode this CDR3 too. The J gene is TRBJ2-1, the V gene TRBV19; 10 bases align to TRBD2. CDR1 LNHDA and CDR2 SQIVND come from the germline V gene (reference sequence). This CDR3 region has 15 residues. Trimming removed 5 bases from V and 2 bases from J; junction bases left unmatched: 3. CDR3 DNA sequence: TGTGCCAGTAGTGTGAGCGGGAGGGCCTACAATGAGCAGTTCTTC. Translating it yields CASSVSGRAYNEQFF.

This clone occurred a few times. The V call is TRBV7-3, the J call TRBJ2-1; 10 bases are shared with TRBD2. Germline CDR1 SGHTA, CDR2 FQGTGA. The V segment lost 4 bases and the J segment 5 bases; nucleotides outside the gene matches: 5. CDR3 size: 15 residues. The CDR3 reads CASSSWTSGDNEQFF. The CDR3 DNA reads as TGTGCCAGCAGCTCCTGGACTAGCGGAGACAATGAGCAGTTCTTC.

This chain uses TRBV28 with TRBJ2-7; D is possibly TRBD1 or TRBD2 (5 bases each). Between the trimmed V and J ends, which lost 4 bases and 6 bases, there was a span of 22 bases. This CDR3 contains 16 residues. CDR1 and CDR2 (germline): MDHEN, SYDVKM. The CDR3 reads CASSSLYPRGAIEQYF. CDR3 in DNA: TGTGCCAGCAGTTCTTTATACCCTCGGGGCGCGATCGAGCAGTACTTC.

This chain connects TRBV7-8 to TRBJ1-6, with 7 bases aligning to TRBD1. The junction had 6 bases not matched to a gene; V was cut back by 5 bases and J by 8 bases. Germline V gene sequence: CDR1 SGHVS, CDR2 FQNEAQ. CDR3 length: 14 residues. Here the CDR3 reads CASSRTDRDSPLHF. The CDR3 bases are TGTGCCAGCAGCCGAACCGACAGGGATTCACCCCTCCACTTT.

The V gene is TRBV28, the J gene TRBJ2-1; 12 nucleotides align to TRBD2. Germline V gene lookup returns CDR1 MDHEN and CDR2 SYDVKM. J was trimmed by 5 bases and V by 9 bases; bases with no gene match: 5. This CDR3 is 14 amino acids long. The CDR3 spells CASQTSGSHNEQFF. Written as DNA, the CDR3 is TGTGCCAGTCAGACTAGCGGGAGCCACAATGAGCAGTTCTTC.

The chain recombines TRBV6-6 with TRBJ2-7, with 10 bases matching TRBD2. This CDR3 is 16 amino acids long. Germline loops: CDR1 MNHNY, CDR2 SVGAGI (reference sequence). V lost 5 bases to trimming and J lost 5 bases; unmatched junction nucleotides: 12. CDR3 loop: CASSRSPAGGPNEQYF. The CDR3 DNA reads TGTGCCAGCAGTAGAAGCCCAGCGGGAGGGCCGAACGAGCAGTACTTC.

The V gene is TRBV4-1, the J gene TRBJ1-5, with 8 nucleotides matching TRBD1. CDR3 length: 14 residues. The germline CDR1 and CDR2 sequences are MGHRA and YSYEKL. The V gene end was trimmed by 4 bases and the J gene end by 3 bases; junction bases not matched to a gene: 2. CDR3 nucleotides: TGCGCCAGCAGCCGGACAGGGCTCAATCAGCCCCAGCATTTT. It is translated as CASSRTGLNQPQHF.

The CDR3 DNA reads as TGTGCCAGCAGCCAAGTTGCTGGATGGGGATTCACCGGGGAGCTGTTTTTT. Residues: CASSQVAGWGFTGELFF. V and J are TRBV14 and TRBJ2-2; D is unresolved. Trimming left V 1 base short and J 4 bases short, with 16 bases between. The CDR3 is made up of 17 amino acids. Germline loops: CDR1 SGHDN, CDR2 FVKESK.

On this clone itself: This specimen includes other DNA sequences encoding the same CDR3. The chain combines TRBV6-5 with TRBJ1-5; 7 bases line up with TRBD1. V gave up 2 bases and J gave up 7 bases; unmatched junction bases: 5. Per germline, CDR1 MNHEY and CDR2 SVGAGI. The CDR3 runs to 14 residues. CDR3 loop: CASSYGQGGQPQHF. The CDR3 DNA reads TGTGCCAGCAGTTACGGGCAGGGGGGACAGCCCCAGCATTTT.

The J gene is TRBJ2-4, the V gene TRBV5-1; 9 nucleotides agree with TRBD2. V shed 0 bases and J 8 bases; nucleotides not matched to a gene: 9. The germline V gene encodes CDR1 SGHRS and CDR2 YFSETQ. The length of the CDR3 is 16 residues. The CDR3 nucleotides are TGCGCCAGCAGCTTGGTGGGTAGCGGGAGCTTAGACATTCAGTACTTC. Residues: CASSLVGSGSLDIQYF.

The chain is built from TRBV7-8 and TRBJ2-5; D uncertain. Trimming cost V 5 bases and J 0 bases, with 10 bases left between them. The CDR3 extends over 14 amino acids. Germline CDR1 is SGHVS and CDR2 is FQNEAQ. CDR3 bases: TGTGCCAGCAGCCCAGGCTCTTACCAAGAGACCCAGTACTTC. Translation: CASSPGSYQETQYF. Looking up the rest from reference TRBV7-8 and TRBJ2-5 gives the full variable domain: GAGVSQSPRYKVAKRGQDVALRCDPISGHVSLFWYQQALGQGPEFLTYFQNEAQLDKSGLPSDRFFAERPEGSVSTLKIQRTQQEDSAVYLCASSPGSYQETQYFGPGTRLLVL.

DNA of the CDR3: TGCAGTGCTCCTCCATCAGATACGCAGTATTTT. Amino acids: CSAPPSDTQYF. V usage is TRBV20-1 and J usage is TRBJ2-3; D call uncertain. Germline V gene data show CDR1 as DFQATT and CDR2 as SNEGSKA (reference sequence). CDR3 size: 11 residues. Trimming removed 5 bases at V and 4 bases at J, with 7 bases between.

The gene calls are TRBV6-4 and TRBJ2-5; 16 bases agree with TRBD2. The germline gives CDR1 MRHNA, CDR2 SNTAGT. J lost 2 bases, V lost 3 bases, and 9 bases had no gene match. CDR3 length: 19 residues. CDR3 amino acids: CASSEYGTSGREPQETQYF. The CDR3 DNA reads TGTGCCAGCAGTGAATACGGGACTAGCGGGAGGGAACCTCAAGAGACCCAGTACTTC.

DNA for the CDR3: TGTGCCTGGAGTGTCGGGGCGGGAGAAAAACTGTTTTTT. It translates to CAWSVGAGEKLFF. The chain uses TRBV30 and TRBJ1-4, with D tentatively TRBD1 (5 bases). The length of the CDR3 is 13 residues. V was trimmed by 0 bases and J by 8 bases, leaving 10 bases between them. The germline V gene has CDR1 GTSNPN and CDR2 SVGIG (reference sequence).